This T cell receptor (beta chain) originates from a study of blood T cell repertoires in COVID-19. V lost 3 bases to trimming and J lost 1 base, with 13 bases between them. The germline CDR1 and CDR2 sequences are SGHDT and YYEEEE. This CDR3 contains 15 residues. Assay used: immunoSEQ multiplex PCR; TCRdb lists only in-frame clones, some missing. Seen here are about 150,000 clones, roughly nine tenths observed once, and the top ten hold approximately 4.3%. The receptor comes from a woman in her thirties or forties who had been exposed to COVID-19. The sample taken for sequencing was PBMCs or T cells enriched from blood (not recorded which). The genes are TRBV5-6 and TRBJ1-1, with unresolved D. The CDR3 loop reads CASSSRSIKNTEAFF. Here the CDR3 DNA reads TGTGCCAGCAGCTCTAGGTCGATTAAGAACACTGAAGCTTTCTTT. Together with reference TRBV5-6 and TRBJ1-1, the CDR3 gives the full variable domain: DAGVTQSPTHLIKTRGQQVTLRCSPKSGHDTVSWYQQALGQGPQFIFQYYEEEERQRGNFPDRFSGHQFPNYSSELNVNALLLGDSALYLCASSSRSIKNTEAFFGQGTRLTVV.